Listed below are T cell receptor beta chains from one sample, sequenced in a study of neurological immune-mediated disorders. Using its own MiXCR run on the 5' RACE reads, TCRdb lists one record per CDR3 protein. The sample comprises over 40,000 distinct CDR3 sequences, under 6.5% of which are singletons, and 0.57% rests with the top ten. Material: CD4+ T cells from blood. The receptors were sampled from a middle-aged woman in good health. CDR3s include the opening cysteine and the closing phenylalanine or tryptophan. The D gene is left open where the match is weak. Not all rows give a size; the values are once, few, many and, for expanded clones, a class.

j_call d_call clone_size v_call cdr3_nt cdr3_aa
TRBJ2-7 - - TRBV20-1 TGCAGTGCTAGAGATTTCAGGGCGAGGGCGAACGAGCAGTACTTC CSARDFRARANEQYF
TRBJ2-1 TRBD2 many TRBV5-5 TGTGCCAGTCCTAGCGGGAGCTTTTTATCGGTCAATGAGCAGTTCTTC CASPSGSFLSVNEQFF
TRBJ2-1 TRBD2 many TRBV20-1 TGCAGTGCTAGAGAGATTGAAGGGACTAGCCACAATGAGCAGTTCTTC CSAREIEGTSHNEQFF
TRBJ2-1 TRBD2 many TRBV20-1 TGCAGTGCTAGTTCAAAGAGACTAGCGGGAGTCTATGAGCAGTTCTTC CSASSKRLAGVYEQFF
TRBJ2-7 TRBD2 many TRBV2 TGTGCCAGCAGTGAAAGGCTAGCGGGAGTAGGAGAGCAGTACTTC CASSERLAGVGEQYF
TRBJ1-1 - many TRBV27 TGTGCCAGCAGTCTTACAGGGTATGGGGTGAACACTGAAGCTTTCTTT CASSLTGYGVNTEAFF
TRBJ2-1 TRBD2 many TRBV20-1 TGCAGTGCGAGTGGACTAGCGGGAGGGCCGGACAATGAGCAGTTCTTC CSASGLAGGPDNEQFF
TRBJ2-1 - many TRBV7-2 TGTGCCAGCAGCCACTCCACCGAAAATGAGCAGTTCTTC CASSHSTENEQFF
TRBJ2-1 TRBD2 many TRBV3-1 TGTGCCAGCAGCCAAACTAGCGGCAATGAGCAGTTCTTC CASSQTSGNEQFF
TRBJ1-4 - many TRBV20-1 TGCAGTGCTAGGAAACCGGGACTAATGGGTGAAAAACTGTTTTTT CSARKPGLMGEKLFF
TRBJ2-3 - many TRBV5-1 TGCGCCAGCAGCTCGGACAGGGGACTAGGGGGACCAGATACGCAGTATTTT CASSSDRGLGGPDTQYF
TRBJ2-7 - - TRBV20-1 TGCAGTGCTAGCTCGGACATTCCTCCCTACGAGCAGTACTTC CSASSDIPPYEQYF
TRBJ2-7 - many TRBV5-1 TGCGCCAGCAGCGCCCAGGACTACGAGCAGTACTTC CASSAQDYEQYF
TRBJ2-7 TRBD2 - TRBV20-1 TGCAGTGCTAGTCGGGGACTAGCGGGGGATCCCCTTCCACACGAGCAGTACTTC CSASRGLAGDPLPHEQYF
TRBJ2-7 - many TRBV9 TGTGCCAGCAGCCGCAGACCTTTAGTCGAGCAGTACTTC CASSRRPLVEQYF
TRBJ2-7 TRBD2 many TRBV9 TGTGCCAGCAGCGCGGGACTAGCGTCCTACGAGCAGTACTTC CASSAGLASYEQYF
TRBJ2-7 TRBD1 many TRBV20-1 TGCAGTGCTAGAGATCATGGCAGGGGGTACGAGCAGTACTTC CSARDHGRGYEQYF
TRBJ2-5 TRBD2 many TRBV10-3 TGTGCCATCAGAGGGGCTAGCGGGGAGACCCAGTACTTC CAIRGASGETQYF
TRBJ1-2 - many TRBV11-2 TGTGCCAGCAGCTTCGACACAACGAATGGCTACACCTTC CASSFDTTNGYTF
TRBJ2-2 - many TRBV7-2 TGTGCCAGCAGCCATACAGTCACCGGGGAGCTGTTTTTT CASSHTVTGELFF
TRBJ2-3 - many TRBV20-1 TGCAGTGCCCGGGGGACTCGCCTCTCTAGCACAGATACGCAGTATTTT CSARGTRLSSTDTQYF
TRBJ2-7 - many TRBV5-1 TGCGCCAGCAGCTTGGAGGCAGGCCCAACCTACGAGCAGTACTTC CASSLEAGPTYEQYF
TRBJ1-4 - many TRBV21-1 TGTGCCAGCAGGCTCCCCGGGGAAAAACTGTTTTTT CASRLPGEKLFF
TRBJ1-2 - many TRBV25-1 TGTGCCAGCAGTGAGACAACTAACTATGGCTACACCTTC CASSETTNYGYTF
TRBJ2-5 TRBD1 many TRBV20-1 TGCAGTGCTATAGGGACAGTAGAGACCCAGTACTTC CSAIGTVETQYF
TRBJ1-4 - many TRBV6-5 TGTGCCAGCAGTCGACAGGCTTTTAATGAAAAACTGTTTTTT CASSRQAFNEKLFF
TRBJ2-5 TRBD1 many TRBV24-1 TGTGCCACCAGTGATGTGCAGGGGGACCAAGAGACCCAGTACTTC CATSDVQGDQETQYF
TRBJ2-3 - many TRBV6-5 TGTGCCAGCAAGACGGGAGTCCGGTCAGATACGCAGTATTTT CASKTGVRSDTQYF
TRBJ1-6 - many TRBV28 TGTGCCAGCAGGTCGGACGGCGCTTATAATTCACCCCTCCACTTT CASRSDGAYNSPLHF
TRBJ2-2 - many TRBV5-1 TGCGCCAGCAGATGGACCAGCACCGGGGAGCTGTTTTTT CASRWTSTGELFF
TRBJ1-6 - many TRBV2 TGTGCCAGCAGTGAATCGGGCAGCCTGGAGGGTTCACCCCTCCACTTT CASSESGSLEGSPLHF
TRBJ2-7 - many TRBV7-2 TGTGCCAGCAGCTTAGTCGGGACCGACCCCTACGAGCAGTACTTC CASSLVGTDPYEQYF
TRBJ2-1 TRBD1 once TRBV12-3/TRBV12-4 TGTGCCAGCTGCTCAACAGGGGATAATGAGCACTTTTTC CASCSTGDNEHFF
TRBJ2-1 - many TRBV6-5 TGTGCCAGCAGCCGGTCCGGGAGCTCCTACAATGAGCAGTTCTTC CASSRSGSSYNEQFF
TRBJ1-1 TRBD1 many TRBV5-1 TGCGCCAGCAGCTTGGGACAGGGGGGGGACACTGAAGCTTTCTTT CASSLGQGGDTEAFF
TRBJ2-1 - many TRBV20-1 TGCAGGGCCTCTAATGGTGCCAGCCACAATGAGCAGTTCTTC CRASNGASHNEQFF
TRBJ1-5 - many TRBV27 TGTGCCAGCAGTTTAAATTGGGTTGCGGGTCAGCCCCAGCATTTT CASSLNWVAGQPQHF
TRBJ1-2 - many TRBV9 TGTGCCAGCTCACCCCGGGAGAACTATGGCTACACCTTC CASSPRENYGYTF
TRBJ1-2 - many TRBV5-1 TGCGCCAGCAGCCAATCCCCAGGGGTAAACTATGGCTACACCTTC CASSQSPGVNYGYTF
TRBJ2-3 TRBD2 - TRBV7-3 TGTGCCAGCAGCTTGGGCGGGAGGGCAGGGAGAGATACGCAGTATTTT CASSLGGRAGRDTQYF
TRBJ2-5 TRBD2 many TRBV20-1 TGCAGTGCTACCCAAGGCGGGAGACAAGAGACCCAGTACTTC CSATQGGRQETQYF
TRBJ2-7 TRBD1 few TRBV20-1 TGCAGTGCTAGAGAAGGACAGGGGCTCTACGAGCAGTACTTC CSAREGQGLYEQYF